This entry is about one T cell receptor (beta chain). This CDR3 contains 15 residues. Germline V gene lookup returns CDR1 GTSNPN and CDR2 SVGIG (reference sequence). The V end lost 1 base, the J end lost 4 bases, and 16 bases lay between the germline ends. This entry is derived from a study of OX40 agonist ivuxolimab in advanced cancers. Sequencing was performed with immunoSEQ multiplex PCR; in TCRdb, only in-frame clones are kept and a portion is missing. The table lists tens of thousands of clones, around 87% of them singletons. The chain is built from TRBV30 and TRBJ2-5; D unclear. The specimen comprised CD4+ or CD8+ T cells sorted from blood, sampled in a trial of the OX40 agonist ivuxolimab. This receptor was taken from an adult with an advanced solid tumor such as melanoma, head and neck, liver or kidney cancer. The CDR3 region is CAWSAGPPPGETQYF. DNA of the CDR3: TGTGCCTGGAGTGCCGGACCCCCCCCGGGAGAGACCCAGTACTTC.